This TCR beta chain was recovered during a study of CD8 T cells in Susac syndrome. RNA amounts of about 0.5 to 1 ug underwent reverse transcription with random hexamers. MiXCR, run by TCRdb on the immunoSEQ multiplex PCR reads, gives a single entry per CDR3 protein. This sample yields some 50,000 distinct CDR3 sequences, of which around 93% are seen a single time; around 0.75% belongs to the top ten. V lost 4 bases and J 5 bases, leaving 14 bases between the germline ends. Germline CDR1 reads KGHDR; CDR2 reads SFDVKD. The CDR3 is 15 amino acids. The receptor was derived from a human donor with Susac syndrome. Material for sequencing was CD8+ T cells from PBMCs. The chain employs TRBV24-1 and TRBJ1-5; D is unclear. The CDR3 DNA is TGTGCCACCAGTGAGGGAGGACGGTGGGATCAGCCCCAGCATTTT. Its protein product is CATSEGGRWDQPQHF.